These T cell receptor beta chains were read from a single sample in a study of blood T cells in healthy people across ages. Via MiXCR, TCRdb re-called the 5' RACE reads, giving one row per CDR3 protein. The repertoire holds approximately 2,000,000 distinct CDR3 sequences, around 40% seen once, with roughly 23% in the top ten. Specimen: blood. These receptors all come from a human donor in good health. CDR3s include the opening cysteine and the closing phenylalanine or tryptophan. Fields, in order: D gene, clone size, V gene, J gene, CDR3 DNA, CDR3 protein. A D gene is named only where the DNA matches it firmly. A row's size may be missing; if present it is once, few, many or a size class.

D gene: .; clone size: .; V gene: TRBV7-2; J gene: TRBJ2-5; CDR3 DNA: TGTGCCAGCAGCTTAGAAGATTATCAGCGAGAGACCCAGTACTTC; CDR3 protein: CASSLEDYQRETQYF
D gene: .; clone size: .; V gene: TRBV6-5; J gene: TRBJ2-1; CDR3 DNA: TGTGCCAGCAGTTACGGGGGCGAAAACAATGAGCAGTTCTTC; CDR3 protein: CASSYGGENNEQFF
D gene: .; clone size: .; V gene: TRBV7-9; J gene: TRBJ1-5; CDR3 DNA: TGTGCCAGCAGCTCCCTGAGCCCGGGAGCCCAGCATTTT; CDR3 protein: CASSSLSPGAQHF
D gene: .; clone size: many; V gene: TRBV7-9; J gene: TRBJ2-7; CDR3 DNA: TGTGCCAGCAGCTTCAGGGCGGGCGGATACGAGCAGTACTTC; CDR3 protein: CASSFRAGGYEQYF
D gene: .; clone size: few; V gene: TRBV4-3; J gene: TRBJ1-1; CDR3 DNA: TGCGCCAGCAGCCAGGAAATCGGCTCCCCGATGGAAGCTTTCTTT; CDR3 protein: CASSQEIGSPMEAFF
D gene: .; clone size: .; V gene: TRBV20-1; J gene: TRBJ1-2; CDR3 DNA: TGCAGTGCCGCCTCCCGAGGGAGAGGACCTAACTATGGCTACACCTTC; CDR3 protein: CSAASRGRGPNYGYTF
D gene: TRBD2; clone size: .; V gene: TRBV12-3/TRBV12-4; J gene: TRBJ2-1; CDR3 DNA: TGTGCCAGCAGTATACTAGCGTCAGGATACAATGAGCAGTTCTTC; CDR3 protein: CASSILASGYNEQFF
D gene: TRBD2; clone size: few; V gene: TRBV5-1; J gene: TRBJ2-7; CDR3 DNA: TGCGCCAGCAGGACCGGGACTAGCGCCTCCTACGAGCAGTACTTC; CDR3 protein: CASRTGTSASYEQYF
D gene: .; clone size: .; V gene: TRBV20-1; J gene: TRBJ1-1; CDR3 DNA: TGCAGTGTAATCGGGGGCTTTTGGGGCACTGAAGCTTTCTTT; CDR3 protein: CSVIGGFWGTEAFF
D gene: .; clone size: few; V gene: TRBV7-2; J gene: TRBJ2-4; CDR3 DNA: TGTGCCAGCAGCTACGGACAGTTTGCCAAAAACATTCAGTACTTC; CDR3 protein: CASSYGQFAKNIQYF
D gene: .; clone size: few; V gene: TRBV6-2/TRBV6-3; J gene: TRBJ1-2; CDR3 DNA: TGTGCCAGCCTTCAGGGACTCTATGGCTACACCTTC; CDR3 protein: CASLQGLYGYTF
D gene: .; clone size: few; V gene: TRBV9; J gene: TRBJ2-3; CDR3 DNA: TGTGCCAGCAGCGGCCCTGAGGGGGGTCAGTATTTT; CDR3 protein: CASSGPEGGQYF
D gene: .; clone size: .; V gene: TRBV12-5; J gene: TRBJ2-1; CDR3 DNA: TGTGCTAGTGGTTTTGATGGCGATGAGCAGTTCTTC; CDR3 protein: CASGFDGDEQFF
D gene: .; clone size: .; V gene: TRBV27; J gene: TRBJ2-7; CDR3 DNA: TGTGCCAGCAGTTTATCGAAACCCAGTCACGAGCAGTACTTC; CDR3 protein: CASSLSKPSHEQYF
D gene: .; clone size: few; V gene: TRBV7-9; J gene: TRBJ2-3; CDR3 DNA: TGTGCCAGCAGCTTAGAAGAATGGTACACAGATACGCAGTATTTT; CDR3 protein: CASSLEEWYTDTQYF
D gene: TRBD1; clone size: .; V gene: TRBV6-6; J gene: TRBJ2-7; CDR3 DNA: TGTGCCAGCAGTCGACAGGGGGACAGCTACGAGCAGTACTTC; CDR3 protein: CASSRQGDSYEQYF
D gene: .; clone size: few; V gene: TRBV5-1; J gene: TRBJ2-5; CDR3 DNA: TGCGCCAGCAGCTGGAGGGACACAGGGACCCAGTACTTC; CDR3 protein: CASSWRDTGTQYF
D gene: TRBD2; clone size: .; V gene: TRBV7-2; J gene: TRBJ2-4; CDR3 DNA: TGTGCCAGCAGCTTAGGCGGGGGGAGTGGGAACATTCAGTACTTC; CDR3 protein: CASSLGGGSGNIQYF
D gene: .; clone size: .; V gene: TRBV12-5; J gene: TRBJ2-1; CDR3 DNA: TGTGCTAGTGCCTTAGCGGACAACAGACCTTACAATGAGCAGTTCTTC; CDR3 protein: CASALADNRPYNEQFF
D gene: .; clone size: .; V gene: TRBV7-9; J gene: TRBJ2-7; CDR3 DNA: TGTGCCAGCAGCCCAGCATCCCTCCGGGGCCAAGCGTCCTACGAGCAGTACTTC; CDR3 protein: CASSPASLRGQASYEQYF
D gene: .; clone size: .; V gene: TRBV5-1; J gene: TRBJ2-5; CDR3 DNA: TGCGCCAGCAGCTTGATCTCGGAAGAAGAGACCCAGTACTTC; CDR3 protein: CASSLISEEETQYF
D gene: TRBD2; clone size: .; V gene: TRBV20-1; J gene: TRBJ2-1; CDR3 DNA: TGCAGTGTACCCAGCGGGGGCCGCTCCTACAATGAGCAGTTCTTC; CDR3 protein: CSVPSGGRSYNEQFF
D gene: .; clone size: .; V gene: TRBV6-1; J gene: TRBJ1-2; CDR3 DNA: TGTGCCAGCAGGACAGTGGCCGCTGAAAACTATGGCTACACCTTC; CDR3 protein: CASRTVAAENYGYTF
D gene: .; clone size: .; V gene: TRBV28; J gene: TRBJ2-5; CDR3 DNA: TGTGCCAGCAGTTTATCCGGGGGCTATCACAATGAGCAGTACTTC; CDR3 protein: CASSLSGGYHNEQYF
D gene: .; clone size: .; V gene: TRBV6-5; J gene: TRBJ2-1; CDR3 DNA: TGTGCCAGCAGTTACGCAGGGCTTAGCTCCTACAATGAGCAGTTCTTC; CDR3 protein: CASSYAGLSSYNEQFF
D gene: TRBD2; clone size: .; V gene: TRBV27; J gene: TRBJ2-1; CDR3 DNA: TGTGCCAGCAGTTACGGGGGGGCTACGTACAATGAGCAGTTCTTC; CDR3 protein: CASSYGGATYNEQFF
D gene: TRBD1; clone size: few; V gene: TRBV29-1; J gene: TRBJ1-2; CDR3 DNA: TGCAGCACGGACAGGGCGTATGGCTACACCTTC; CDR3 protein: CSTDRAYGYTF
D gene: TRBD1; clone size: few; V gene: TRBV20-1; J gene: TRBJ2-7; CDR3 DNA: TGCAGTGCCAAGACAGGGGGTATGTACCCCCACGAGCAGTACTTC; CDR3 protein: CSAKTGGMYPHEQYF